The clone carrying this TCR beta chain has only a few counts. What it recognizes is unknown. These data come from a study of T cell repertoires in cytomegalovirus infection. On the study more broadly: In the study, CMV epitopes included recently identified HLA-C-restricted and well-studied HLA-B-restricted ones. Indications of both CMV infection and matching HLA type were provided by public TCR beta signatures.

In TCRdb, the reads were re-called with MiXCR into one record per CDR3 protein. The sample lists fewer than 1,000,000 distinct CDR3 sequences, roughly a third seen once, with roughly 13% in the top ten. The CDR3 spans 15 residues. Germline V gene data show CDR1 as SGHTA and CDR2 as FQGNSA. Trimming pared 3 bases from V and 9 bases from J, leaving 18 bases between. This TCR came from a human donor in good health (CMV status not recorded). Some clones in this sample may be carry-over from other donors' samples. The genes are TRBV7-2 and TRBJ1-5, with D tentatively TRBD1 (6 bases). Here the sequenced sample was cultured CD8+ T cells from PBMCs, taken from culture after CMV antigen stimulation. The CDR3 sequence is CASSLSQGGIRPQHF. The CDR3 nucleotides are TGTGCCAGCAGCTTGTCGCAAGGGGGAATTAGGCCCCAGCATTTT.